The source of this TCR beta chain is a study of T cells in Graves' hyperthyroidism and ophthalmopathy. Germline V gives CDR1 LNHNV, CDR2 YYDKDF (reference sequence). The V and J ends lost 0 bases and 7 bases respectively, with 6 bases between them. This CDR3 comprises 12 residues. For Graves' hyperthyroidism to be stable, ophthalmopathy could not progress within 18 months. RNA transcripts gave rise to amplified TCR beta CDR3 regions. First-round RT-PCR targeting the TCR CDR3 was performed with the HTBI primer set. One entry per CDR3 protein, called by TCRdb with MiXCR from the multiplex PCR reads. In the table there are 460,000 or so distinct CDR3 sequences, approximately 15% of which are singletons. This clonotype was seen at least ten times.

Specimen: blood. The receptor was isolated from a woman under 30 with Graves' hyperthyroidism. The V and J genes are TRBV15 and TRBJ1-1; D gene unclear. The chain's CDR3 is CATSRDYVEAFF. The CDR3 DNA reads as TGTGCCACCAGCAGAGATTACGTTGAAGCTTTCTTT.